The entry below gives a single T cell receptor beta chain sequence along with its context. In the original workflow: Reference gene primer amplification gave estimated nucleated cell counts. Repertoires were generated with immunoSEQ multiplex PCR, while TCRdb's copy carries only in-frame clones and drops some. V and J calls and clone size are given by that table; D and trimming were obtained from the DNA. The sample has roughly 42,000 clones, 85% to 90% seen once. This record comes from a study of blood T cell repertoires in COVID-19. Background on the study: Acute-phase and convalescent COVID-19 samples originated in the United States, Italy and Spain.

The V gene end was trimmed by 1 base and the J gene end by 2 bases; junction bases not matched to a gene: 3. The CDR3 is 17 amino acids. Germline CDR1 and CDR2: SGHDN and FVKESK. The chain couples TRBV14 to TRBJ2-5; 14 bases agree with TRBD2. The sequenced material came from peripheral blood. The TCR comes from a man aged 25 to 45 with active or convalescent COVID-19. CDR3 nucleotide sequence: TGTGCCAGCAGCCAAGGACTAGCGGGGGGGAATCAAGAGACCCAGTACTTC. The encoded protein is CASSQGLAGGNQETQYF.